One sample yielded the 27 T cell receptor beta chains listed below, sequenced in a study of blood T cell repertoires in COVID-19. Data came from immunoSEQ multiplex PCR; TCRdb stores just in-frame clones and leaves some out. The sample comprises approximately 170,000 clones, 70% to 90% of which are singletons, and approximately 1.1% rests with the top ten. Sequenced: peripheral blood. These receptors were taken from a man under 40 with acute or convalescent COVID-19.

This clone is a singleton in its sample. The chain carries TRBV12-5 and TRBJ2-3; D perhaps matches TRBD2 (7 bases). V lost 1 base, J lost 3 bases, and 14 bases lay in between. Germline V gene lookup returns CDR1 LGHNT and CDR2 FRNRAP. The CDR3 extends over 16 amino acids. The CDR3 reads CASGLAGRGATDTQYF. DNA of the CDR3: TGTGCTAGTGGTTTGGCCGGCCGGGGGGCAACAGATACGCAGTATTTT.

CDR3 loop: CASSHGHPTDTQYF. As DNA, the CDR3 is TGTGCCAGCAGCCACGGACACCCCACAGATACGCAGTATTTT. The rearrangement joins TRBV14 to TRBJ2-3, with D possibly matching TRBD1 (5 bases). The CDR3 is 14 amino acids. Germline assignment: CDR1 SGHDN and CDR2 FVKESK. With 3 bases removed from V and 2 bases from J, the gap between germline ends came to 9 bases.

The chain carries TRBV24-1 and TRBJ1-6, with D tentatively TRBD1 (6 bases). CDR1 and CDR2 from the germline V gene are KGHDR and SFDVKD. Trimming shortened V by 7 bases and J by 7 bases, and 10 bases separated the two germline ends. CDR3 size: 13 residues. The CDR3 protein is CATSQQGNSPLHF. The CDR3 DNA follows: TGTGCCACCAGCCAACAGGGAAATTCACCCCTCCACTTT.

A single count supports this clone. This sequence joins TRBV6-1 and TRBJ1-2; perhaps TRBD1 as D (6 bases). Germline CDR1 reads MNHNS; CDR2 reads SASEGT. This CDR3 is 13 amino acids long. V was trimmed by 7 bases and J by 7 bases, leaving 16 bases between them. CDR3 nucleotides: TGTGCCAGCACCCAAGGGGGGGGCTTTGGCTACACCTTC. Translation gives CASTQGGGFGYTF.

The rearrangement links TRBV29-1 to TRBJ2-7, with 8 nucleotides matching TRBD1. Germline V gene lookup returns CDR1 SQVTM and CDR2 ANQGSEA. The CDR3 covers 12 residues. V was pared by 7 bases and J by 5 bases, with 7 bases of the junction left unmatched. CDR3 sequence: CSAHDRGNEQYF. CDR3 nucleotides: TGCAGCGCACACGACAGGGGAAACGAGCAGTACTTC.

This clone was recorded a few times. The V call is TRBV7-3, the J call TRBJ2-7, with a tentative D call TRBD1 (6 bases). Germline CDR1 is SGHTA and CDR2 is FQGTGA. The germline V and J ends were trimmed by 5 bases and 6 bases, with 17 bases remaining between them. This CDR3 has 14 amino acids. The CDR3 DNA follows: TGTGCCAGCAGCCAGGGGCATGCGACCGGCGAGCAGTACTTC. Its translation: CASSQGHATGEQYF.

This sequence joins TRBV19 and TRBJ2-1, with 11 bases fitting TRBD1. CDR1 LNHDA and CDR2 SQIVND come from the germline V gene (reference sequence). The CDR3 totals 14 residues. V was clipped by 10 bases and J by 7 bases; unmatched bases: 9. The CDR3 loop reads CATRDRGDRNEQFF. DNA of the CDR3: TGTGCCACTCGGGACAGGGGGGACCGGAATGAGCAGTTCTTC.

The V gene is TRBV2, the J gene TRBJ1-6; 8 nucleotides match TRBD1. Per the germline V gene, CDR1 is SNHLY and CDR2 is FYNNEI. The CDR3 extends over 14 amino acids. V lost 6 bases, J lost 8 bases, and 6 bases stayed unmatched. DNA for the CDR3: TGTGCCAGCAGGGATGGGACAGGTGATTCACCCCTCCACTTT. This codes for CASRDGTGDSPLHF. Variable domain in full (rest from reference TRBV2 and TRBJ1-6): EPEVTQTPSHQVTQMGQEVILRCVPISNHLYFYWYRQILGQKVEFLVSFYNNEISEKSEIFDDQFSVERPDGSNFTLKIRSTKLEDSAMYFCASRDGTGDSPLHFGNGTRLTVT.

V gene TRBV20-1 combines with J gene TRBJ2-7, with D hard to call. CDR1 and CDR2 (germline): DFQATT, SNEGSKA (reference sequence). There are 12 residues in the CDR3. The germline V and J ends were trimmed by 3 bases and 3 bases, with 9 bases remaining between them. CDR3 loop: CSASRQNYEQYF. The CDR3 DNA follows: TGCAGTGCTAGTCGACAAAACTACGAGCAGTACTTC.

This rearrangement joins TRBV19 to TRBJ2-1; D is perhaps TRBD2 (6 bases). Trimming took off 6 bases at V and 10 bases at J, with 16 bases between the two ends. The CDR3 consists of 13 residues. Germline CDR1 LNHDA, CDR2 SQIVND (reference sequence). CDR3 coding DNA: TGTGCCAGTAGGGTGTCCCGCGGGATGGAGCAGTTCTTC. Residues: CASRVSRGMEQFF.

This clone has a single count. The rearrangement links TRBV5-1 to TRBJ1-5; D gene ambiguous. V was pared by 2 bases and J by 5 bases, with 8 bases between. Germline V gene lookup returns CDR1 SGHRS and CDR2 YFSETQ. The CDR3 covers 13 residues. The CDR3 nucleotides read TGCGCCAGCAGCTTAAATCCAGATCAGCCCCAGCATTTT. This translates into CASSLNPDQPQHF.

This chain links TRBV28 with TRBJ2-5, with a tentative D call TRBD1 (5 bases). This CDR3 region has 13 residues. Trimming took off 5 bases at V and 5 bases at J, with 12 bases between the two ends. Germline V gene data show CDR1 as MDHEN and CDR2 as SYDVKM. Here the CDR3 reads CASSTQGRETQYF. DNA for the CDR3: TGTGCCAGCAGTACGCAGGGTAGGGAGACCCAGTACTTC.

V is TRBV7-3 and J is TRBJ2-7; 9 bases are shared with TRBD2. Germline loops: CDR1 SGHTA, CDR2 FQGTGA. This CDR3 contains 14 residues. V shed 5 bases and J 5 bases; nucleotides not matched to a gene: 7. In DNA form, the CDR3 reads TGTGCCAGCAGCCTCACGGGACTAGCTGACGAGCAGTACTTC. This sequence encodes CASSLTGLADEQYF.

The chain carries TRBV6-6 and TRBJ1-6; the D is unclear. Trimming took 2 bases from V and 8 from J, leaving 16 bases between them. In germline, CDR1 is MNHNY, CDR2 SVGAGI (reference sequence). The CDR3 has 16 residues. CDR3 sequence (DNA): TGTGCCAGCAGTTACGGCCGGGATTTTGATCATTCACCCCTCCACTTT. It specifies CASSYGRDFDHSPLHF.

This clone was counted a single time. A junction end diverges from the germline sequence, so it may reflect a read error. The genes are TRBV6-1 and TRBJ2-6; perhaps TRBD2 as D (5 bases). This CDR3 has 15 amino acids. The V gene's germline CDR1 is MNHNS and CDR2 SASEGT. CDR3 bases: TGTGCCAGCAGAGAAGGGAGCTCTGGGGCCAACGTCCTGACTTTC. The encoded protein is CASREGSSGANVLTF.

For this clone: Other DNA sequences from this sample encode an identical CDR3 as well. The CDR3 DNA reads as TGTGCCAGCAGTGAGGGAGGAGCTGGAAACACCATATATTTT. It translates to CASSEGGAGNTIYF. The chain is built from TRBV6-1 and TRBJ1-3; unclear D gene. The V gene's germline CDR1 is MNHNS and CDR2 SASEGT. Trimming took 3 bases from V and 2 from J, leaving 8 bases between them. This CDR3 has 14 residues.

The sample holds one count of this clone. This chain links TRBV14 with TRBJ1-2, with TRBD1 matching over 9 bases. J was trimmed by 5 bases and V by 3 bases; bases with no gene match: 4. This CDR3 is built from 14 residues. Germline V gene lookup returns CDR1 SGHDN and CDR2 FVKESK. CDR3 residues: CASSQPGTGYGYTF. The CDR3 coding sequence is TGTGCCAGCAGCCAGCCCGGGACAGGGTATGGCTACACCTTC.

The genes are TRBV9 and TRBJ2-7, with D uncertain. Germline V gene sequence: CDR1 SGDLS, CDR2 YYNGEE. The V and J ends lost 4 bases and 5 bases respectively, with 16 bases between them. The CDR3 is made up of 14 amino acids. The DNA of the CDR3 is TGTGCCAGCAGCTTTAGACCCCTAAGCGACGAGCAGTACTTC. This encodes CASSFRPLSDEQYF.

The chain has TRBV3-1 (or the pseudogene TRBV3-2) and TRBJ1-2; no clear D gene. The V end was cut by 1 base, the J end by 2 bases, with 5 bases between. Germline V CDR1 and CDR2: LGHDT, YNNKEL (reference sequence). CDR3 length: 13 residues. CDR3 sequence reads: CASSQVPNYGYTF. The CDR3 DNA follows: TGTGCCAGCAGCCAAGTTCCGAACTATGGCTACACCTTC.

The chain combines TRBV6-5 with TRBJ2-2; 9 nucleotides align to TRBD1. This CDR3 contains 15 residues. Germline V gene sequence: CDR1 MNHEY, CDR2 SVGAGI. Germline trimming cut 7 bases from V and 4 bases from J; bases unmatched to any gene: 7. The chain's CDR3 is CASTRDRAVTGELFF. The CDR3, as DNA: TGTGCCAGCACCAGGGACAGGGCGGTCACCGGGGAGCTGTTTTTT.

This clone was observed a single time. The chain carries TRBV5-8 and TRBJ2-7, with 7 bases that match TRBD1. Looked up from germline, CDR1 is SGHTS and CDR2 is YDEGEE. Losses at the gene ends were 4 bases for V and 0 bases for J; bases not matched to a gene: 7. The CDR3 loop spans 15 amino acids. The CDR3 region has the DNA TGTGCCAGCAGCCAGAACCGGGACAGCTCCTACGAGCAGTACTTC. It specifies CASSQNRDSSYEQYF.

The chain combines TRBV11-2 with TRBJ2-2; D gene unclear. CDR1 and CDR2 (germline): SGHAT, FQNNGV. The CDR3 covers 17 residues. Trimming shortened V by 3 bases and J by 0 bases, and 14 bases separated the two germline ends. The CDR3 loop reads CASSFGSRGANTGELFF. CDR3 nucleotides: TGTGCCAGCAGCTTCGGGTCCCGAGGCGCGAACACCGGGGAGCTGTTTTTT.

The chain recombines TRBV2 with TRBJ1-6; the match to TRBD1 covers 8 bases. Germline lookup yields CDR1 SNHLY and CDR2 FYNNEI. The length of the CDR3 is 14 residues. Trimming took 8 bases from V and 7 from J; bases not matched to a gene: 7. CDR3 in amino acids: CASVGQGRNSPLHF. As DNA, the CDR3 is TGTGCCAGCGTCGGACAGGGACGGAATTCACCCCTCCACTTT.

The chain couples TRBV5-1 to TRBJ2-1, with 8 bases lining up with TRBD2. In germline, CDR1 is SGHRS, CDR2 YFSETQ. CDR3 size: 14 residues. With V trimmed by 5 bases and J by 7 bases, 8 bases remained unmatched. The CDR3: CASRFIAGTNEQFF. In nucleotides, the CDR3 is TGCGCCAGCAGATTTATAGCGGGAACGAATGAGCAGTTCTTC.

This chain links TRBV10-3 with TRBJ1-1, with D maybe TRBD1 (6 bases). The CDR3 covers 17 residues. V was trimmed by 3 bases and J by 4 bases, leaving 21 bases between them. Germline CDR1 ENHRY, CDR2 SYGVKD. Here the CDR3 DNA reads TGTGCCATCAGTGATCGAAATATCAGGGGCGCGAGCACTGAAGCTTTCTTT. This gives the protein CAISDRNIRGASTEAFF.

The rearrangement uses TRBV19 and TRBJ1-2; possible D gene TRBD1, 5 bases. Trimming removed 5 bases from V and 8 bases from J, with 30 bases in between. Germline assignment: CDR1 LNHDA and CDR2 SQIVND (reference sequence). The CDR3 is 18 amino acids. The DNA of the CDR3 is TGTGCCAGTAGTCACCCGTACGATCGGGACGGACTATGGTTGGGCTACACCTTC. Amino acids: CASSHPYDRDGLWLGYTF.

The chain couples TRBV11-2 to TRBJ2-3, with D possibly being TRBD2 (5 bases). Germline V gene sequence: CDR1 SGHAT, CDR2 FQNNGV. The CDR3 covers 16 residues. Trimming removed 5 bases at V and 0 bases at J, with 15 bases between. CDR3 coding DNA: TGTGCCAGCAGCCCTCGGAACAGCGGAAGCACAGATACGCAGTATTTT. It encodes CASSPRNSGSTDTQYF.